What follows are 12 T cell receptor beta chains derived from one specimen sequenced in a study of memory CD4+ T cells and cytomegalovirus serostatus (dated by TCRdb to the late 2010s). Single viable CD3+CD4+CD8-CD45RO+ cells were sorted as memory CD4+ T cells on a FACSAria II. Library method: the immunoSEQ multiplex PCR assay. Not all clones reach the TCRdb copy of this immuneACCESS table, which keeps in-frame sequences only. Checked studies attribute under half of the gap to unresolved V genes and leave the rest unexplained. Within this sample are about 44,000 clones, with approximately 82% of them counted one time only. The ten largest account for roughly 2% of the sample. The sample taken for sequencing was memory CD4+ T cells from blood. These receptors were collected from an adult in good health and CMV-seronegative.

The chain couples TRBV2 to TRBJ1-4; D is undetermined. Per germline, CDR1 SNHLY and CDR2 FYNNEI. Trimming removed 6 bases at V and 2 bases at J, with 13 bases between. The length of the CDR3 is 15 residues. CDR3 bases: TGTGCCAGCAGGCGCCTCGGAGTGACTAATGAAAAACTGTTTTTT. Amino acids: CASRRLGVTNEKLFF.

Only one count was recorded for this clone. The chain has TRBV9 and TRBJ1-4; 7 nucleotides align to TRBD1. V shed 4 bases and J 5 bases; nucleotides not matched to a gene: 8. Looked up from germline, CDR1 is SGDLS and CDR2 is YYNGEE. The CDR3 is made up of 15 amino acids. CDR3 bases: TGTGCCAGCAGCCCAATAGGGGGCAACAATGAAAAACTGTTTTTT. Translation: CASSPIGGNNEKLFF.

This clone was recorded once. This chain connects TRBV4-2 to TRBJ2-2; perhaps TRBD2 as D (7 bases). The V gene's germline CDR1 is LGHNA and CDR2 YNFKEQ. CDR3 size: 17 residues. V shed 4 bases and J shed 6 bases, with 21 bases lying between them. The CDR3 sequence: CASSPYASGGGAGELFF. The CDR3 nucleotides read TGTGCCAGCAGCCCTTATGCATCGGGGGGCGGGGCCGGGGAGCTGTTTTTT.

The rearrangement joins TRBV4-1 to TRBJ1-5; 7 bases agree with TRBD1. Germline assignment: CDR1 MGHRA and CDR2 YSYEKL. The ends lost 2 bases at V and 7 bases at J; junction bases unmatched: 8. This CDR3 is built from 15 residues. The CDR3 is CASSQNDRVEQPQHF. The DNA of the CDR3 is TGCGCCAGCAGCCAAAACGACAGGGTTGAGCAGCCCCAGCATTTT.

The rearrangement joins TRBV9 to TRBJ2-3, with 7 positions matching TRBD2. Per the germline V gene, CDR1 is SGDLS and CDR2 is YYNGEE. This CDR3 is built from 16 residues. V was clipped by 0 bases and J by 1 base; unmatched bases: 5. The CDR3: CASSVDGAGGTDTQYF. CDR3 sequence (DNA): TGTGCCAGCAGCGTAGATGGGGCGGGAGGCACAGATACGCAGTATTTT.

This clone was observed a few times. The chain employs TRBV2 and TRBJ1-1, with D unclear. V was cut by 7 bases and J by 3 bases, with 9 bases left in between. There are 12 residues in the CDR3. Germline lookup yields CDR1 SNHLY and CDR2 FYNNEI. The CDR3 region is CASMFGYTEAFF. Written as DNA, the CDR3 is TGTGCCAGCATGTTTGGTTACACTGAAGCTTTCTTT.

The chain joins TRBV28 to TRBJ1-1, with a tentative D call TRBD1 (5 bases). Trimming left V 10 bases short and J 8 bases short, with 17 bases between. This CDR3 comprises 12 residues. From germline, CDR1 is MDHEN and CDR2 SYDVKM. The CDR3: CAIRPGGREAFF. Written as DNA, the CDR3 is TGTGCCATCAGACCGGGGGGTAGGGAAGCTTTCTTT.

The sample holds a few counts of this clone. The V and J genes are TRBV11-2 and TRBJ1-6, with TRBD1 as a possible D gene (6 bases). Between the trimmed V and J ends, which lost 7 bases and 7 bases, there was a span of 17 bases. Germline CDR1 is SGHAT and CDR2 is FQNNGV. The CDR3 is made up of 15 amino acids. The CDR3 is CASTRIRGRNSPLHF. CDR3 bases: TGTGCCAGCACCAGAATCAGGGGTAGGAATTCACCCCTCCACTTT. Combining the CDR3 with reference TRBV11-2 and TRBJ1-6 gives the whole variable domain EAGVAQSPRYKIIEKRQSVAFWCNPISGHATLYWYQQILGQGPKLLIQFQNNGVVDDSQLPKDRFSAERLKGVDSTLKIQPAKLEDSAVYLCASTRIRGRNSPLHFGNGTRLTVT.

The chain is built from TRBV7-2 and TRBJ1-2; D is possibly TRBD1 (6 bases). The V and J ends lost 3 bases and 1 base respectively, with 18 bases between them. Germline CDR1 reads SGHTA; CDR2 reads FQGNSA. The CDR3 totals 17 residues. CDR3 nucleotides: TGTGCCAGCAGCTTCGGGGGGGCGAGTATGTTTAACTATGGCTACACCTTC. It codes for CASSFGGASMFNYGYTF.

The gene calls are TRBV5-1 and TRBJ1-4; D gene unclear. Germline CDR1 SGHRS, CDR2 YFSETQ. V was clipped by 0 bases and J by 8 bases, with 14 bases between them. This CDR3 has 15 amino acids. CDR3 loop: CASSLAGGEFEKLFF. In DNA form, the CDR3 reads TGCGCCAGCAGCTTGGCAGGCGGCGAATTCGAAAAACTGTTTTTT.

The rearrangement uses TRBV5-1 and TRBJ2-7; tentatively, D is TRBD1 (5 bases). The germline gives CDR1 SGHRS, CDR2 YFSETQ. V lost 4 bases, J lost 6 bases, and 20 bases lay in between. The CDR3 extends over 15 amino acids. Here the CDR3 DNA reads TGCGCCAGCAGCCCCTCAGGGTCTCGATCTTCCGAGCAGTACTTC. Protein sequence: CASSPSGSRSSEQYF.

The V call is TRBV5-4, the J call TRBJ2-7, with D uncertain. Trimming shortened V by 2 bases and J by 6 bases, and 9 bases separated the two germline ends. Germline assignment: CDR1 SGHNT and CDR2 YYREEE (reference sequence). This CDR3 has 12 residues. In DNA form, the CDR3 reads TGTGCCAGCAGCTTCCTCTTATCCGAGCAGTACTTC. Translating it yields CASSFLLSEQYF.